This TCR beta chain emerged from a study of regulatory T cells in long-lasting Graves disease (dated by TCRdb to about 2021). Regarding the study in general: Antithyroid drugs had been taken for less than 3 months by newly diagnosed Graves' disease patients. This study used TCR sequencing and RNA sequencing of peripheral blood to compare persistent Graves' disease patients against newly diagnosed Graves' disease patients. The study was conducted in China and was registered as a clinical trial. TCR sequencing covered some 13 persistent and roughly 20 newly diagnosed Graves' disease patients, around 35 samples in total.

General findings and caveats noted by the study authors: Sequencing and analysis were limited to the TCR beta chain. Persistent Graves' disease patients showed lower TCR Shannon entropy and fewer highly expanded clones than newly diagnosed patients, suggesting clonal expansion. Preferential use of TRBV28, TRBJ1-2 and TRBJ2-5 was observed in persistent disease, whereas TRBV20-1 and TRBJ2-1 were favored in newly diagnosed disease. Persistent patients shared more public clonotypes among themselves (around 2,500) than newly diagnosed patients did (about 970). The small sample size was acknowledged by the authors as a limitation that may reduce accuracy. Peripheral blood alone was examined, since thyroid tissue, which constituted the primary lesion, could not be accessed.

The germline ends are 13 bases apart after V is trimmed by 4 bases and J by 3 bases. Per the germline V gene, MNHEY is the CDR1 and SVGEGT is the CDR2. The CDR3 contains 15 residues, cysteine and phenylalanine counted. Only the CDR3 portion is preserved as DNA: 45 bases, with reading frame beginning at the first base. This sample's time point label indicates: newly diagnosed GD, antithyroid drugs for less than 3 months. For both TCR sequencing and RNA sequencing, RNA was extracted from PBMCs using TRIzol. Graves' disease was diagnosed according to American Thyroid Association guidelines. Patients were recruited from an endocrinology department in Xi'an, China. Each patient gave 8.5 to 9.5 milliliters of peripheral blood, collected in an EDTA anticoagulant tube. Ficoll Paque Plus density gradient separation was used to isolate PBMCs, and no further T cell sorting was done. An Agilent 2100 Bioanalyzer and agarose gel were used to assess RNA quality, and a NanoDrop 2000 was used to measure RNA concentration.

Libraries came from multiplex PCR. The instrument was an Illumina HiSeq 4000. iRepertoire HTBI primers and Arm-PCR amplification of CDR3 regions were used to construct TCR beta libraries. Before sequencing, the PCR products underwent gel purification. In the original analysis: Gene usage analysis of CDR3 amino acid clonotypes used the 60 to 80 TRBV and 14 to 15 TRBJ segments found across samples. COPE and FqMerger were used to merge the filtered high-quality paired reads into contigs. BLAST was used to align contigs to the IMGT TRBV, TRBD and TRBJ reference genes, and CDR3 was defined following IMGT. Any clonotype with a frequency above 0.1% was counted as a highly expanded clone. Shannon entropy was used to measure repertoire diversity, and the Gini coefficient was used to measure V-J evenness. Clonotypes shared by more than one individual were considered public. TCRdb applied fastp at Q25 and MiXCR to the public reads, then kept only in-frame beta chains. Every CDR3 protein is listed once, alongside the most common genes and DNA of its rows. TCRdb, rather than the study authors, made the V and J calls. Present in this sample are 520,000 or so distinct CDR3 sequences, 12% of which were seen just once. The ten largest clones take up around 9.3% of the sample.

The table lists this clonotype with many counts. This receptor's antigen is unknown. Base qualities are missing; no much larger clone stands one base away. The sample was also linked to a second study, of T cells in Graves' hyperthyroidism and ophthalmopathy. Per the second study: A patient counted as having stable Graves' hyperthyroidism if no progression to ophthalmopathy occurred over 18 months of follow-up. The hyperthyroidism patients were between 18 and 65 years old and newly diagnosed, with a disease duration of less than 2 months. Patients with uncontrolled infections, other autoimmune diseases, pregnancy or lactation were excluded. Diagnoses were based on clinical symptoms, serum thyroxine and TRAb, thyroid ultrasound and orbital computed tomography. For the first round of RT-PCR on the TCR CDR3, the HTBI primer set was used together with the Qiagen OneStep RT-PCR kit. Most expanded thyroid clonotypes (frequency above 0.001) were also found in blood, which suggests that blood repertoires may mirror thyroid immune responses. In cross-validation, a model built on a 13 V-J signature told ophthalmopathy apart from stable hyperthyroidism with under 90% sensitivity and about 81% specificity, and in testing the same model reached 80%/75%. During validation, the model predicted progression to ophthalmopathy a median of approximately 6 months ahead of onset, with just under 71% sensitivity and 72.22% specificity. To identify distinguishing TCR V-J signatures, a discovery cohort of 95 to 100 patients was used, comprising 40 to 45 with Graves' ophthalmopathy and some 57 with stable Graves' hyperthyroidism. An independent validation cohort of 18 to 20 hyperthyroidism patients and 17 patients who later progressed to ophthalmopathy tested prospective prediction of ophthalmopathy. The 75 to 100 discovery patients were randomly divided into training and test sets at a 7:3 ratio. The study also compared thyroid tissue and blood T-cell repertoires from more than five Graves' hyperthyroidism patients. After blood sampling, hyperthyroidism patients were treated with methimazole at a starting dose of 30 mg daily, and ophthalmopathy patients were treated with high-dose intravenous methylprednisolone. Libraries were constructed in a second round of multiplex PCR, after which size selection and purification were carried out. Sequencing of the libraries was done on an Illumina HiSeq2000 using paired-end 100 bp reads. SOAPnuke was used to process the raw data, throwing out any read that contained adapters or uncalled bases, had a mean Phred below 15, or lacked an exact constant-primer or identifier match. High-quality paired reads were merged using COPE v1.2.5, and each unique nucleotide sequence was defined as a clonotype. MiTCR v1.1 was used to align the clonotypes against IMGT TRBV, TRBD and TRBJ reference segments. The analysis included only V-J combinations with a frequency above 0.0001, which together covered over 98% of the repertoires. A TCS score was defined as the ratio between F50 (clonal expansion) and ExV (chaos), using BLOSUM62-based TCRdist between CDR3 peptides within each V-J. Welch's t-statistics and random forest reduced 514 V-J features to some 14, which were used in a naive Bayes classifier (R e1071). Sample size was not statistically predetermined, and investigators were not blinded to group allocation. The paper reports TCR Vbeta CDR3 sequencing of 130 to 150 peripheral blood samples: approximately 41 ophthalmopathy, approximately 74 hyperthyroidism and about 17 progressor patients.

This receptor was obtained from a woman in her 30s with Graves disease. Donor details come from another sample of the same person, matched by shared clones. The material was peripheral blood mononuclear cells (PBMCs), obtained at new diagnosis, from a patient treated with antithyroid drugs. This receptor chain uses TRBV6-2 or TRBV6-3 and TRBJ2-1; the D gene is possibly TRBD2, with 5 bases matching. The CDR3 is CASSSLATRYNEQFF. The sequenced DNA is TGTGCCAGCAGTTCTTTAGCGACCCGCTACAATGAGCAGTTCTTC.